Presented here are 2 T cell receptor beta chains from one specimen sequenced in a study of CD8 T cells in ankylosing spondylitis. TCRdb processed the 5' RACE reads anew with MiXCR; each CDR3 protein has one entry. This sample has tens of thousands of distinct CDR3 sequences; roughly 2.5% occur once, and the top ten carry roughly 4.4%. Sequencing was performed on blood, either unsorted or a sorted T cell fraction (not recorded which). These receptors were taken from a male donor with ankylosing spondylitis or in good health (not recorded which).

This clonotype was detected ten times or more. The chain employs TRBV9 and TRBJ2-6; no clear D. The CDR3 consists of 14 residues. V shed 4 bases and J shed 4 bases, with 9 bases lying between them. The V gene's germline CDR1 is SGDLS and CDR2 YYNGEE. Here the CDR3 DNA reads TGTGCCAGCAGCACCCGGACGGGGGCCAACGTCCTGACTTTC. It yields the protein CASSTRTGANVLTF.

This clonotype came up many times. This chain connects TRBV5-1 to TRBJ2-1, with 13 bases identical to TRBD2. Germline lookup yields CDR1 SGHRS and CDR2 YFSETQ. There are 17 residues in the CDR3. The V segment lost 2 bases and the J segment 5 bases; nucleotides outside the gene matches: 7. As DNA, the CDR3 is TGCGCCAGCAGCTTATCCCCACTAGCGGGAGGGAACAATGAGCAGTTCTTC. Its translation: CASSLSPLAGGNNEQFF.